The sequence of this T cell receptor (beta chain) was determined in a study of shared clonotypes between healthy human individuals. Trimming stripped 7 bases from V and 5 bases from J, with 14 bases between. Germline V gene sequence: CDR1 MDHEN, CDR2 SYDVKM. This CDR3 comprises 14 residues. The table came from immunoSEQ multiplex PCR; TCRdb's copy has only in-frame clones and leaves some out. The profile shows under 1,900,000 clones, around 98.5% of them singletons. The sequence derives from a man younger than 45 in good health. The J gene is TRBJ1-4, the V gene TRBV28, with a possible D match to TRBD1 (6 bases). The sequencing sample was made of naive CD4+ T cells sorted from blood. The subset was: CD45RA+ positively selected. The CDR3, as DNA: TGTGCCAGCAACAGGGACCCGGTGAATGAAAAACTGTTTTTT. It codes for CASNRDPVNEKLFF.